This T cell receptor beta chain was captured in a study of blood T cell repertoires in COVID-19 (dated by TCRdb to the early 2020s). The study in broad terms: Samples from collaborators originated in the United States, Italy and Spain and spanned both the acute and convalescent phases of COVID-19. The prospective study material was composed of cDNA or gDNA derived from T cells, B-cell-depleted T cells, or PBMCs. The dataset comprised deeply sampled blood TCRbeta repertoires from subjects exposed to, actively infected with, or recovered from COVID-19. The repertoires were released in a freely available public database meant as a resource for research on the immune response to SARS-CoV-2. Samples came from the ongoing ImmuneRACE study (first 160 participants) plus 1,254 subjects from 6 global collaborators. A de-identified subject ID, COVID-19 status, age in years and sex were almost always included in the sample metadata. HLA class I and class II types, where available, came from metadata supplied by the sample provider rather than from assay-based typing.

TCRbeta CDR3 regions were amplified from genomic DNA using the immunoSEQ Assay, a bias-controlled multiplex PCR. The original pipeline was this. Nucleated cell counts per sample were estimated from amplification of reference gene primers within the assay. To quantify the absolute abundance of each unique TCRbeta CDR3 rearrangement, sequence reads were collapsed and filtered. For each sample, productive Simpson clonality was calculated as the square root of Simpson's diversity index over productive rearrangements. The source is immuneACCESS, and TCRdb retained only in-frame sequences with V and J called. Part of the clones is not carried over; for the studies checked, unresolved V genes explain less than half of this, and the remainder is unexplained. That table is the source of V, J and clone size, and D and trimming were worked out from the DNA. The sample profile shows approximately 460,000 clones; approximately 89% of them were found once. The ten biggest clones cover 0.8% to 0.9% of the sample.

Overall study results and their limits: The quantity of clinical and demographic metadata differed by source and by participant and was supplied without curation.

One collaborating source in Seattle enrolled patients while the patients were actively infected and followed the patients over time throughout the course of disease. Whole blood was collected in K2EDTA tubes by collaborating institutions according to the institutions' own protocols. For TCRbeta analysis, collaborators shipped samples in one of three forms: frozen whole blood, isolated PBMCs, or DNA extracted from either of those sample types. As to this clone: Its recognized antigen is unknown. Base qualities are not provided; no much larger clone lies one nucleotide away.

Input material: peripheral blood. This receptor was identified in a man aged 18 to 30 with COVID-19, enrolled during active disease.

The DNA is as follows: TGTGCCAGCAGACGAGGGAACAATGAGCAGTTCTTC. Its protein reads: CASRRGNNEQFF. In this chain, TRBV7-7 is recombined with TRBJ2-1; TRBD2 is perhaps the D gene, given 5 matching bases. The CDR3 measures 12 amino acids from cysteine to phenylalanine. Solely the CDR3 DNA is kept, with 36 bases framed from the first base. V is pared back by 6 bases and J by 5 bases, with 8 bases lying between the germline termini. CDR1 and CDR2 were assigned from the germline V gene (reference sequence) as SSHAT and FNYEAQ.